The entry that follows covers one TCR beta chain sequence. The antigen it recognizes is unknown. Qualities for individual bases were not recorded, and no much larger clone is one base off. The data were taken from a study of blood T cell repertoires in COVID-19 (dated by TCRdb to 2020 to 2022). About the study as a whole: Samples from collaborators originated in the United States, Italy and Spain and spanned both the acute and convalescent phases of COVID-19. The material from the prospective study consisted of cDNA or gDNA derived from T cells, B-cell-depleted T cells, or PBMCs. The dataset comprised deeply sampled blood TCRbeta repertoires from subjects exposed to, actively infected with, or recovered from COVID-19. The repertoires were released in a freely available public database intended as a resource for research on the immune response to SARS-CoV-2. Samples came from the ongoing ImmuneRACE study (first 160 participants) plus 1,254 subjects from 6 global collaborators. Sample metadata almost always included a de-identified subject ID, COVID-19 status, age in years and sex. HLA class I and class II types, where available, came from metadata supplied by the sample provider rather than from assay-based typing. Summary of the overall study and its limitations: How much clinical and demographic metadata was included differed by source and by participant, and the metadata was provided uncurated.

TCRbeta CDR3 regions were amplified from genomic DNA using the immunoSEQ Assay, a bias-controlled multiplex PCR. From the authors' description of their analysis: Nucleated cell counts per sample were estimated from amplification of reference gene primers within the assay. Sequence reads were collapsed and filtered to measure the absolute abundance of every unique TCRbeta CDR3 rearrangement. For each sample, productive Simpson clonality was calculated as the square root of Simpson's diversity index across productive rearrangements. TCRdb provides this immuneACCESS table in a form limited to in-frame rearrangements. Some clones are lacking; in checked studies, under half of them reflect an unresolved V gene, and why the rest are absent is not known. V and J calls and clone size are those listed in that table; D and trimming were worked out from the DNA. This sample comprises about 15,000 clones, around 92% of them detected only once. The ten biggest clones cover 7.5% to 8.5% of the sample.

For this chain, trimming is 3 bases at the V end and 5 bases at the J end, and the number of junction bases without a gene match is 6. From the cysteine up to the phenylalanine, the CDR3 has a length of 13 residues. CDR3 DNA only is kept here, 39 bases in frame from base 1. In the germline V gene (reference sequence), CDR1 corresponds to GTSNPN and CDR2 to SVGIG. The collaborating institutions used their own protocols to collect whole blood in K2EDTA tubes. For TCRbeta analysis, collaborators shipped samples as frozen whole blood, isolated PBMCs, or DNA extracted from either of those sample types. Sequencing was carried out using peripheral blood. Here the chain combines TRBV30 and TRBJ1-1; TRBD1 aligns with 7 central bases. The TCR originated in a human donor with active COVID-19. The donor label of this sample is uncertain. The encoded CDR3 is CAWSDDRDTEAFF. In nucleotides, the sequence is TGTGCCTGGAGCGACGACAGGGATACTGAAGCTTTCTTT.